These 10 T cell receptor beta chains came from one sample sequenced in a study of blood T cells in healthy people across ages. For the second PCR, which ran for 7 to 11 cycles, a sample-barcoded 5' primer and a J-beta primer mix were used. Each CDR3 protein is one row after TCRdb ran MiXCR on the 5' RACE reads. The sample holds hundreds of thousands of distinct CDR3 sequences, about 30% seen once. Sequenced sample: blood. Receptors were obtained from an elderly woman in good health.

Many counts were recorded for this clonotype. J is TRBJ2-3 and V is TRBV11-2; TRBD2 matches 7 bases. V gave up 5 bases and J gave up 1 base; unmatched junction bases: 6. Germline V lookup: CDR1 SGHAT, CDR2 FQNNGV. This CDR3 is 15 amino acids long. CDR3 nucleotides: TGTGCCAGCAGCCCAGGGAGGGTAGGCACAGATACGCAGTATTTT. It yields the protein CASSPGRVGTDTQYF.

This clonotype was found a few times. The V and J genes are TRBV27 and TRBJ2-5; TRBD2 aligns across 9 bases. With V trimmed by 6 bases and J by 11 bases, 22 bases remained unmatched. Germline CDR1 MNHEY, CDR2 SMNVEV (reference sequence). The CDR3 length is 17 residues. Here the CDR3 DNA reads TGTGCCAGCAGCGTTTTAGGGACTAGCAGATACTACAATGAGCAGTACTTC. This translates into CASSVLGTSRYYNEQYF.

The rearrangement uses TRBV7-9 and TRBJ2-1; the D is unclear. Trimming pared 1 base from V and 2 bases from J, leaving 9 bases between. This CDR3 is built from 15 residues. CDR1 and CDR2 (germline): SEHNR, FQNEAQ (reference sequence). The CDR3 DNA reads as TGTGCCAGCAGCTTAGTGTCTGGAACCTACAATGAGCAGTTCTTC. It codes for CASSLVSGTYNEQFF. Looking up the rest from reference TRBV7-9 and TRBJ2-1 gives the full variable domain: DTGVSQNPRHKITKRGQNVTFRCDPISEHNRLYWYRQTLGQGPEFLTYFQNEAQLEKSRLLSDRFSAERPKGSFSTLEIQRTEQGDSAMYLCASSLVSGTYNEQFFGPGTRLTVL.

Only a few counts were recorded for this clonotype. The gene calls are TRBV6-6 and TRBJ1-5; D remains unclear. The germline CDR1 and CDR2 sequences are MNHNY and SVGAGI (reference sequence). Trimming took 7 bases from V and 0 from J, leaving 4 bases between them. The CDR3 sequence is 12 residues long. In DNA, the CDR3 is TGTGCCAGCACCAATAGCAATCAGCCCCAGCATTTT. This translates into CASTNSNQPQHF.

The V gene is TRBV15, the J gene TRBJ1-2; D gene unclear. Germline V gives CDR1 LNHNV, CDR2 YYDKDF (reference sequence). The CDR3 covers 14 residues. V was shortened by 2 bases and J by 7 bases, with 14 bases between the two germline ends. CDR3 in DNA: TGTGCCACCAGCAGACCCCCGGGTTACCGTGGCTACACCTTC. It translates to CATSRPPGYRGYTF.

This clonotype came up many times. The chain is built from TRBV20-1 and TRBJ2-3; D is ambiguous. Germline V gives CDR1 DFQATT, CDR2 SNEGSKA (reference sequence). The CDR3 is 15 residues long. V lost 3 bases to trimming and J lost 0 bases, with 13 bases between them. CDR3 in amino acids: CSARREAASTDTQYF. CDR3 bases: TGCAGTGCTAGGCGCGAAGCAGCTAGCACAGATACGCAGTATTTT.

This clonotype was observed a few times. Being one base from a much bigger clone, this may be a read error. The gene calls are TRBV28 and TRBJ2-5; possible D gene TRBD1, 5 bases. The assigned J gene may be wrong: the sequence end matches TRBJ2-7 better. This CDR3 is 12 amino acids long. Germline V lookup: CDR1 MDHEN, CDR2 SYDVKM. In DNA, the CDR3 is TGTGCCAGCAGGAGACAGAACTACGAGCAGTACTTC. Amino acid sequence: CASRRQNYEQYF.

This clonotype was detected ten times or more. The chain employs TRBV5-1 and TRBJ2-3; 7 bases agree with TRBD1. Germline-derived CDR1 and CDR2 are SGHRS and YFSETQ. J was trimmed by 1 base and V by 0 bases; bases with no gene match: 8. The length of the CDR3 is 17 residues. For the CDR3, the DNA is TGCGCCAGCAGCTTGGAGTACAGGGGCTTTGGCACAGATACGCAGTATTTT. Its translation: CASSLEYRGFGTDTQYF.

There are many counts of this clonotype. The chain uses TRBV20-1 and TRBJ2-7; 7 bases map to TRBD2. The CDR3 spans 15 residues. The V and J ends lost 0 bases and 1 base, in that order; junction bases with no gene match: 6. In germline, CDR1 is DFQATT, CDR2 SNEGSKA (reference sequence). CDR3 protein: CSARDGAGKSYEQYF. CDR3 nucleotide sequence: TGCAGTGCTAGAGATGGAGCGGGGAAGTCCTACGAGCAGTACTTC.

Turning to this clonotype: One base away lies a much larger clone, so this may be a sequencing read error. This chain links TRBV7-2 with TRBJ2-5, with D tentatively TRBD2 (6 bases). This CDR3 region has 14 residues. The V and J ends lost 5 bases and 11 bases respectively, with 21 bases between them. Germline V gene data show CDR1 as SGHTA and CDR2 as FQGNSA. CDR3 nucleotides: TGTGCCAGCAGCGCGGGACGAACTGGCGATGAGCAGTACTTC. Translation gives CASSAGRTGDEQYF.